A single sample is the source of the 8 T cell receptor beta chains below, sequenced in a study of OX40 agonist ivuxolimab in advanced cancers. Repertoires were generated with immunoSEQ multiplex PCR, while TCRdb's copy carries only in-frame clones and drops some. The profile shows 55,000 to 90,000 clones, 82% of them singletons. This material consisted of CD4+ or CD8+ T cells sorted from blood, taken in a trial of the OX40 agonist ivuxolimab. The receptors originated from an adult with an advanced solid tumor such as melanoma, head and neck, liver or kidney cancer.

The chain carries TRBV5-6 and TRBJ1-2; 7 positions match TRBD1. J was trimmed by 3 bases and V by 4 bases; bases with no gene match: 12. The CDR3 is 16 residues long. Looked up from germline, CDR1 is SGHDT and CDR2 is YYEEEE. DNA for the CDR3: TGTGCCAGCAGCCGTCGACAGGGCCATCGGGACTATGGCTACACCTTC. As protein: CASSRRQGHRDYGYTF.

J is TRBJ1-4 and V is TRBV5-1; maybe TRBD1 (5 bases). CDR3 length: 15 amino acids. V lost 4 bases, J lost 10 bases, and 20 bases lay in between. CDR1 and CDR2 from the germline V gene are SGHRS and YFSETQ. The CDR3 region has the DNA TGCGCCAGCAGCCAAACGGACGGGACTGCCGGAAAACTGTTTTTT. It yields the protein CASSQTDGTAGKLFF.

The chain recombines TRBV5-1 with TRBJ1-2; TRBD1 is a possible D gene (6 bases). V was cut by 6 bases and J by 2 bases, with 14 bases left in between. This CDR3 has 14 amino acids. From germline, CDR1 is SGHRS and CDR2 YFSETQ. The CDR3 region is CASNQVTGNYGYTF. The CDR3 DNA reads TGCGCCAGCAACCAGGTTACAGGGAACTATGGCTACACCTTC.

The V and J genes are TRBV7-8 and TRBJ2-1; D may be TRBD2 (6 bases). Germline V lookup: CDR1 SGHVS, CDR2 FQNEAQ. The CDR3 loop spans 16 amino acids. Trimming removed 5 bases from V and 6 bases from J, with 20 bases in between. The CDR3 DNA reads TGTGCCAGCAGCCCCCCTCGAAGCGGGTTGAGCAATGAGCAGTTCTTC. It is translated as CASSPPRSGLSNEQFF.

The chain carries TRBV28 and TRBJ2-7, with 11 bases identical to TRBD1. V lost 4 bases to trimming and J lost 5 bases; unmatched junction nucleotides: 10. This CDR3 is built from 16 residues. Germline values: CDR1 MDHEN, CDR2 SYDVKM. CDR3 nucleotides: TGTGCCAGCAGTTCCCCTGGACAGGGGGCGTGGGACGAGCAGTACTTC. Encoded protein: CASSSPGQGAWDEQYF.

This chain uses TRBV28 with TRBJ1-3; 12 bases map to TRBD1. After removal of 5 bases from V and 1 base from J, the junction contained 15 bases not matched to a gene. The CDR3 is made up of 20 amino acids. CDR1 is MDHEN, CDR2 SYDVKM, per germline. CDR3 nucleotides: TGTGCCAGCAGTGAACCGGGCGGGGCGGGACAGGGGGCGTCTGGAAACACCATATATTTT. The encoded protein is CASSEPGGAGQGASGNTIYF.

The chain couples TRBV7-6 to TRBJ2-1; D gene ambiguous. Germline CDR1 and CDR2: SGHVS and FNYEAQ. The CDR3 spans 14 residues. The ends were cut back, 4 bases at V and 6 bases at J, with 13 bases in the middle. The CDR3 coding sequence is TGTGCCAGCAGCTCCTGGGCCCTCTCCAATGAGCAGTTCTTC. Amino acids: CASSSWALSNEQFF.

The gene calls are TRBV27 and TRBJ2-2, with 11 bases matching TRBD1. The CDR3 spans 14 residues. Germline assignment: CDR1 MNHEY and CDR2 SMNVEV (reference sequence). V was pared by 6 bases and J by 5 bases, with 2 bases of the junction left unmatched. The CDR3 spells CASSRDRGTGELFF. CDR3 nucleotides: TGTGCCAGCAGCCGGGACAGGGGGACCGGGGAGCTGTTTTTT.